Detailed here is one TCR beta chain. These data originate in a study of T-cell memory formation after mild COVID-19. As for the study in general: Clusters of TCRs were largely donor specific.

5'RACE, which relied on constant-segment primers, yielded TCR alpha and TCR beta cDNA libraries carrying sample barcodes and UMIs. MiXCR was run by TCRdb on the 5' RACE reads, yielding one entry per CDR3 protein. There are more than 150,000 distinct CDR3 sequences in the sample; 15% to 20% occur only once, and approximately 4% lies in the top ten. J was trimmed by 7 bases and V by 5 bases; bases with no gene match: 4. Germline CDR1 reads SGHTA; CDR2 reads FQGNSA. This CDR3 contains 13 residues. The chain carries TRBV7-2 and TRBJ1-2; 10 bases align to TRBD1. The source material was PBMCs or a T cell subset sorted from them (not recorded which). This sequence was found in a man aged 18 to 35 who had mild COVID-19 (a few samples of this study predate the infection). Cell type and time point are not known. This CDR3 reads CASSGTGVRGYTF. In nucleotides, the CDR3 is TGTGCCAGCAGCGGGACAGGGGTTCGTGGCTACACCTTC.